The 21 T cell receptor beta chains listed next were all sequenced from one sample in a study of response to subunit inactivated influenza vaccine. A single record per CDR3 protein comes from TCRdb applying MiXCR to the RT-PCR reads. The sample carries around 480,000 distinct CDR3 sequences, more than 15% recorded once. This specimen consisted of CD4+ T cells sorted from PBMCs, obtained about 24 months after vaccination. These receptors were obtained from a man aged 45-69 years who received an inactivated influenza vaccine.

The chain carries TRBV10-1 and TRBJ2-7; 7 bases line up with TRBD1. The CDR3 loop spans 16 amino acids. The V segment lost 7 bases and the J segment 2 bases; nucleotides outside the gene matches: 14. CDR1 and CDR2 (germline): WNHNN, SYGVQD (reference sequence). CDR3 residues: CASIPLPGQIAYEQYF. CDR3 nucleotide sequence: TGCGCCAGCATTCCGCTACCGGGACAGATCGCCTACGAGCAGTACTTC.

The V call is TRBV20-1, the J call TRBJ2-1; D perhaps matches TRBD2 (6 bases). V lost 6 bases, J lost 0 bases, and 15 bases lay in between. The CDR3 has 15 residues. The germline V gene encodes CDR1 DFQATT and CDR2 SNEGSKA (reference sequence). In nucleotides, the CDR3 is TGCAGTGCGTCCGGCCGGGGGATCTCCTACAATGAGCAGTTCTTC. It specifies CSASGRGISYNEQFF.

In DNA, the CDR3 is TGTGCCAGCAATGCCGCCGCCGGGGAGCTGTTTTTT. Amino acids: CASNAAAGELFF. This chain connects TRBV12-3 or TRBV12-4 to TRBJ2-2; no firm D call. This CDR3 is 12 amino acids long. The V end lost 7 bases, the J end lost 6 bases, and 9 bases lay between the germline ends.

The chain has TRBV5-6 and TRBJ2-7, with D possibly being TRBD1 (5 bases). This CDR3 has 13 amino acids. V dropped 4 bases and J dropped 6 bases, with 14 bases sitting between them. Per germline, CDR1 SGHDT and CDR2 YYEEEE. The CDR3 DNA reads TGTGCCAGCAGCAATCCAGGGTTTGGCGAGCAGTACTTC. It is translated as CASSNPGFGEQYF.

The table lists this clonotype with a few counts. The chain uses TRBV4-3 and TRBJ1-2; D unresolved. Germline CDR1 LGHNA, CDR2 YSLEER. The CDR3 extends over 14 amino acids. V was clipped by 0 bases and J by 4 bases, with 9 bases between them. Here the CDR3 DNA reads TGCGCCAGCAGCCAAGACCCCTCGGGCTATGGCTACACCTTC. It encodes CASSQDPSGYGYTF.

The CDR3 reads CASSARGQANEKLFF. The CDR3 region has the DNA TGTGCCAGCAGCGCGCGGGGGCAGGCTAATGAAAAACTGTTTTTT. This sequence joins TRBV7-9 and TRBJ1-4; the D gene is possibly TRBD1 (6 bases). Germline CDR1 is SEHNR and CDR2 is FQNEAQ (reference sequence). The CDR3 runs 15 residues. V was shortened by 5 bases and J by 3 bases, with 13 bases between the two germline ends.

The chain recombines TRBV7-9 with TRBJ2-2, with D possibly TRBD2 on 5 matching bases. V shed 1 base and J shed 2 bases, with 14 bases lying between them. CDR3 length: 17 residues. Germline V CDR1 and CDR2: SEHNR, FQNEAQ (reference sequence). Here the CDR3 DNA reads TGTGCCAGCAGCTTAGTTAGTCTAGCAGCAAACACCGGGGAGCTGTTTTTT. Its translation: CASSLVSLAANTGELFF.

On this clonotype itself: This may come from a read error, since a much larger clone is one base off. The chain couples TRBV7-9 to TRBJ1-6; D unclear. Germline V gene lookup returns CDR1 SEHNR and CDR2 FQNEAQ (reference sequence). The germline V and J ends were trimmed by 1 base and 7 bases, with 5 bases remaining between them. The CDR3 is 13 amino acids. CDR3 loop: CASSLDWNSPLHF. The CDR3 DNA sequence: TGTGCCAGCAGCTTAGATTGGAATTCACCCCTCCACTTT.

This clonotype has a handful of counts. The chain joins TRBV29-1 to TRBJ1-1; TRBD1 matches at 8 bases. The CDR3 loop spans 13 amino acids. Germline trimming cut 7 bases from V and 5 bases from J; bases unmatched to any gene: 9. Germline assignment: CDR1 SQVTM and CDR2 ANQGSEA. CDR3 nucleotides: TGCAGCGCCCGGACAGGGTTTGGTACTGAAGCTTTCTTT. Translated: CSARTGFGTEAFF.

This clonotype was seen a few times. The V call is TRBV2, the J call TRBJ2-2, with D possibly matching TRBD1 (5 bases). V dropped 3 bases and J dropped 4 bases, with 6 bases sitting between them. CDR1 is SNHLY and CDR2 is FYNNEI in the germline V gene. The CDR3 length is 13 residues. The CDR3 DNA is TGTGCCAGCAGTGAGGGGCCCACCGGGGAGCTGTTTTTT. Translation: CASSEGPTGELFF.

This chain uses TRBV6-2 or TRBV6-3 with TRBJ2-1; 7 bases are a match to TRBD1. J was trimmed by 0 bases and V by 0 bases; bases with no gene match: 8. Germline values: CDR1 MNHEY, CDR2 SVGEGT. The CDR3 sequence is 18 residues long. The CDR3: CASSYSTGVPTSYNEQFF. Written as DNA, the CDR3 is TGTGCCAGCAGTTACTCAACAGGGGTCCCGACCTCCTACAATGAGCAGTTCTTC.

V and J are TRBV5-1 and TRBJ1-4, with TRBD1 matching over 8 bases. The CDR3 is 13 amino acids. CDR1 and CDR2 from the germline V gene are SGHRS and YFSETQ. The ends lost 5 bases at V and 7 bases at J; junction bases unmatched: 4. The CDR3 sequence: CASRTGDAEKLFF. CDR3 bases: TGCGCCAGCAGGACAGGGGACGCTGAAAAACTGTTTTTT.

V gene TRBV20-1 combines with J gene TRBJ2-3; D might be TRBD2 (6 bases). The CDR3 sequence is 14 residues long. The germline V gene encodes CDR1 DFQATT and CDR2 SNEGSKA (reference sequence). V lost 3 bases and J lost 5, with 15 bases in between. CDR3 region: CSARVVAELDTQYF. The CDR3 DNA is TGCAGTGCTAGGGTGGTAGCGGAGCTAGATACGCAGTATTTT.

The J gene is TRBJ2-3, the V gene TRBV12-3 or TRBV12-4, with TRBD2 identical over 9 bases. CDR3 length: 15 residues. The V segment lost 3 bases and the J segment 4 bases; nucleotides outside the gene matches: 5. The CDR3 is CASSFTAGGSDTQYF. Written as DNA, the CDR3 is TGTGCCAGCAGTTTCACAGCGGGAGGTTCAGATACGCAGTATTTT.

The chain is built from TRBV20-1 and TRBJ2-1, with D possibly being TRBD1 (5 bases). CDR3 length equals 15 residues. V was trimmed by 3 bases and J by 6 bases, leaving 18 bases between them. Looked up from germline, CDR1 is DFQATT and CDR2 is SNEGSKA (reference sequence). The CDR3 region has the DNA TGCAGTGCTAGGTCTTCAGGGATATGGTCCAATGAGCAGTTCTTC. It specifies CSARSSGIWSNEQFF.

The CDR3, as DNA: TGTGCCAGCAGCCTCACGGTTGCCGGGGAGCTGTTTTTT. It codes for CASSLTVAGELFF. The chain has TRBV27 and TRBJ2-2; D ambiguous. This CDR3 has 13 amino acids. V was cut by 6 bases and J by 6 bases, with 11 bases left in between. Per germline, CDR1 MNHEY and CDR2 SMNVEV (reference sequence).

The rearrangement links TRBV3-1 to TRBJ1-2; maybe TRBD1 (5 bases). CDR1 is LGHDT and CDR2 is YNNKEL in the germline V gene (reference sequence). The length of the CDR3 is 13 residues. V shed 4 bases and J shed 7 bases, with 13 bases lying between them. This CDR3 reads CASSPESGTGYTF. The DNA of the CDR3 is TGTGCCAGCAGCCCGGAATCGGGGACTGGCTACACCTTC.

This clonotype was counted ten times or more. V and J are TRBV9 and TRBJ1-3, with no clear D. In germline, CDR1 is SGDLS, CDR2 YYNGEE. This CDR3 has 16 residues. Between the trimmed V and J ends, which lost 0 bases and 3 bases, there was a span of 13 bases. The CDR3 region is CASSVVPKPLGNTIYF. The CDR3 DNA sequence: TGTGCCAGCAGCGTAGTTCCGAAGCCCCTTGGAAACACCATATATTTT. The variable domain in full, completed from reference TRBV9 and TRBJ1-3, reads DSGVTQTPKHLITATGQRVTLRCSPRSGDLSVYWYQQSLDQGLQFLIQYYNGEERAKGNILERFSAQQFPDLHSELNLSSLELGDSALYFCASSVVPKPLGNTIYFGEGSWLTVV.

The chain has TRBV7-2 and TRBJ1-1; no definite D call. CDR3 length equals 14 residues. From germline, CDR1 is SGHTA and CDR2 FQGNSA. V lost 7 bases and J lost 5, with 17 bases in between. The CDR3: CASMLREGWTEAFF. The CDR3 nucleotides read TGTGCCAGCATGCTCCGGGAGGGTTGGACTGAAGCTTTCTTT.

The rearrangement uses TRBV11-2 and TRBJ2-1; D is tentatively TRBD1 or TRBD2 (6 bases each). This CDR3 region has 15 residues. The germline V gene has CDR1 SGHAT and CDR2 FQNNGV. V dropped 2 bases and J dropped 8 bases, with 16 bases sitting between them. CDR3 amino acids: CASSLWGADLDEQFF. The CDR3 DNA reads as TGTGCCAGCAGCTTATGGGGGGCGGATTTGGATGAGCAGTTCTTC.

The chain carries TRBV27 and TRBJ2-1, with TRBD2 identical over 8 bases. Germline V gene data show CDR1 as MNHEY and CDR2 as SMNVEV (reference sequence). This CDR3 spans 14 amino acids. V shed 5 bases, J shed 9 bases, and the junction held 9 bases outside the gene matches. This CDR3 is CASSPQAGVSEQFF. CDR3 nucleotides: TGTGCCAGCAGTCCCCAAGCGGGAGTGTCTGAGCAGTTCTTC.